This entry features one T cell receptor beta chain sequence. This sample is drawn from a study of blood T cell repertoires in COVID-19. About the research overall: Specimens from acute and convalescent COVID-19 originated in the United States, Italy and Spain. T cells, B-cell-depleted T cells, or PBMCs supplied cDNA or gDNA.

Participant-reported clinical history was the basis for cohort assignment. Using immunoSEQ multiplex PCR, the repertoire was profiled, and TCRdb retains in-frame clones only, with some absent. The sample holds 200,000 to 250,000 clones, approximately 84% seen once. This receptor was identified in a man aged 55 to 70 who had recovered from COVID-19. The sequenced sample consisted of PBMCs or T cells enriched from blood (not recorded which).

CDR3 coding DNA: TGTGCCAGCAGCTCCTTAGCGGGTTCGGCCTACGAGCAGTACTTC. Residues: CASSSLAGSAYEQYF. J is TRBJ2-7 and V is TRBV11-3; 7 bases fit TRBD2. In germline, CDR1 is SGHNT, CDR2 YENEEA. J gave up 2 bases and V 4 bases, and 8 bases lay outside the gene matches. The CDR3 is 15 amino acids.